This record concerns one T cell receptor beta chain sequence. Its specificity is unknown. This sample is part of a study of shared clonotypes between healthy human individuals. Whole-study findings and limits: Collection of samples was limited to blood; tissue repertoires likely differ.

Source study methods: As immunoSEQ supplied junction-only sequences (without quality scores), filtering differed. Profiling relied on immunoSEQ multiplex PCR, and the TCRdb table lists in-frame clones only, not all of them. V and J calls and clone size are as listed in that table; D and trimming were resolved from the DNA. The sample carries 450,000 to 500,000 clones, roughly 85% recorded once. The CDR3 totals 12 residues. V was clipped by 3 bases and J by 6 bases, with 9 bases between them. Germline values: CDR1 LNHDA, CDR2 SQIVND (reference sequence). Donors included only healthy HIV-negative adults lacking recent acute infections or vaccinations. The unsorted samples took 90 million to 95 million PBMCs to get genomic DNA.

This receptor was taken from a woman between 40 and 50 years old in good health. Some clones in this sample may be carry-over from other donors' samples. The rearrangement joins TRBV19 to TRBJ2-7; no clear D. The sequenced sample was PBMCs. The CDR3 spells CASSMGRSEQYF. DNA for the CDR3: TGTGCCAGTAGTATGGGCAGGAGCGAGCAGTACTTC.